The T cell receptor beta chain described here comes from a study of regulatory T cells in long-lasting Graves disease (dated by TCRdb to the early 2020s). Describing the broader study: Persistent Graves' disease was defined as antithyroid drug treatment for over 5 years with persistently positive TSH receptor autoantibodies. Persistent Graves' disease patients were compared with newly diagnosed Graves' disease patients by peripheral blood TCR sequencing and RNA sequencing. Persistent Graves' disease patients in the clinical cohort had taken antithyroid drugs for roughly ten years on average. A total of around 35 samples underwent TCR sequencing, from about 13 patients with persistent Graves' disease and roughly 20 patients with newly diagnosed Graves' disease. The study was conducted in China and was registered as a clinical trial. The research as a whole found: Only peripheral blood was studied, because thyroid tissue, the primary lesion, was inaccessible. Patients with persistent disease shared more public clonotypes (about 3,000) than newly diagnosed patients did (966). Persistent Graves' disease patients showed lower TCR Shannon entropy and fewer highly expanded clones than newly diagnosed patients, suggesting clonal expansion. Sequencing and analysis were limited to the TCR beta chain. Persistent disease showed preferential use of TRBV28, TRBJ1-2 and TRBJ2-5, whereas newly diagnosed disease favored TRBV20-1 and TRBJ2-1. The authors acknowledged the small sample size as a limitation that may reduce accuracy.

The CDR3 covers 14 residues, taking in both the cysteine and the phenylalanine. The only DNA kept is the CDR3, 42 bases in frame from the first base. The germline V gene (reference sequence) gives CDR1 as LNHDA and CDR2 as SQIVND. The V end loses 4 bases and the J end loses 0 bases, and a stretch of 9 bases separates them. Remarks on this clonotype: No cognate antigen has been identified for it. No base quality information exists; no much larger clone differs at one position.

Library generation was performed with multiplex PCR. For sequencing, an Illumina HiSeq 4000 was employed. iRepertoire HTBI primers and Arm-PCR amplification of CDR3 regions were used to construct TCR beta libraries. Before sequencing, the PCR products went through gel purification. On the authors' methods: Across samples, 62 TRBV and over 11 TRBJ segments were identified and used for gene usage analysis of CDR3 amino acid clonotypes. COPE and FqMerger were used to merge the filtered high-quality paired reads into contigs. BLAST was used to align contigs to IMGT TRBV, TRBD and TRBJ reference genes, with CDR3 defined following IMGT. Highly expanded clones were defined as clonotypes with a frequency above 0.1%. Shannon entropy served as the measure of repertoire diversity, while the Gini coefficient captured V-J evenness. Clonotypes shared by more than one individual were considered public. The public reads were quality trimmed at Q25 with fastp and then assembled into clones with MiXCR by TCRdb, keeping productive beta chains. Each CDR3 protein appears once, grouped with its most common genes and DNA. TCRdb, rather than the study authors, made the V and J calls. This sample is represented by a few hundred thousand distinct CDR3 sequences; around 24% of them were singletons. Approximately 26% of the sample rests with the top ten.

In the paper's terms, the time point label means: persistent/refractory GD, antithyroid drugs over 5 years with positive TRAb. For both TCR sequencing and RNA sequencing, RNA was extracted from PBMCs in TRIzol. The diagnosis of Graves' disease was made according to American Thyroid Association guidelines. Patients for the study were recruited at an endocrinology department in Xi'an, China. Each patient gave approximately 8.8 milliliters of peripheral blood, collected in an EDTA anticoagulant tube. Ficoll Paque Plus density gradient separation was used to isolate PBMCs, and no further T cell sorting was done. RNA quality was checked with an Agilent 2100 Bioanalyzer and agarose gel, and concentration with a NanoDrop 2000.

The V gene is TRBV19 and the J gene is TRBJ2-5; the D gene assignment is ambiguous. Material: peripheral blood mononuclear cells (PBMCs), obtained when the disease was refractory, from a patient treated with antithyroid drugs. This receptor was identified in a female donor with Graves disease. This receptor has the CDR3 CASSTWTNQETQYF. The nucleotide sequence reads as follows: TGTGCCAGTAGTACGTGGACGAACCAAGAGACCCAGTACTTC. The reference TRBV19 and TRBJ2-5 proteins fill in what lies around the CDR3, so the full variable domain reads DGGITQSPKYLFRKEGQNVTLSCEQNLNHDAMYWYRQDPGQGLRLIYYSQIVNDFQKGDIAEGYSVSREKKESFPLTVTSAQKNPTAFYLCASSTWTNQETQYFGPGTRLLVL.